A selection of T cell receptor beta chains follows, all from one sample in a study of blood T cells in healthy people across ages. TCRdb re-derived calls from the 5' RACE reads in MiXCR, one entry per CDR3 protein. Among just over 1 million distinct CDR3 sequences listed, more than 35% were seen once. The sample consisted of blood. Receptors were obtained from a woman aged 60 to 75 in good health. CDR3s include the opening cysteine and the closing phenylalanine or tryptophan. Each record gives: clone size, CDR3 length, V gene, D gene, J gene, CDR3 protein, CDR3 DNA. A D gene is named only where the DNA matches it firmly. The listing skips clone size in some rows; elsewhere it reads once, few, many or a size class.

NA	12	TRBV28	NA	TRBJ1-1	CASSLSVTEAFF	TGTGCCAGCAGTTTAAGTGTCACTGAAGCTTTCTTT
NA	12	TRBV29-1	NA	TRBJ2-1	CSVGPPNNEQFF	TGCAGCGTTGGCCCCCCGAACAATGAGCAGTTCTTC
few	13	TRBV6-6	NA	TRBJ2-3	CASSYLDADTQYF	TGTGCCAGCAGTTACCTCGACGCCGATACGCAGTATTTT
many	14	TRBV20-1	NA	TRBJ2-7	CSARERIGSYEQYF	TGCAGTGCTAGAGAAAGGATAGGCTCCTACGAGCAGTACTTC
NA	15	TRBV29-1	TRBD1	TRBJ2-2	CSVLGDRVDTGELFF	TGCAGCGTTCTGGGGGACAGGGTGGACACCGGGGAGCTGTTTTTT
NA	14	TRBV9	NA	TRBJ2-7	CASSERQGPYEQYF	TGTGCCAGCAGCGAAAGGCAGGGCCCCTACGAGCAGTACTTC
few	15	TRBV7-2	NA	TRBJ2-3	CASSSVRARADTQYF	TGTGCCAGCAGCTCCGTGCGGGCGCGGGCAGATACGCAGTATTTT
many	11	TRBV7-9	NA	TRBJ2-1	CASSLENEQFF	TGCGCCAGCAGCTTGGAAAATGAGCAGTTCTTC
NA	16	TRBV5-5	TRBD1	TRBJ1-5	CASSRGTGKSNQPQHF	TGTGCCAGCAGCCGGGGGACAGGAAAGAGCAATCAGCCCCAGCATTTT
few	13	TRBV20-1	TRBD2	TRBJ2-1	CSAIQLAGNEQFF	TGCAGTGCTATTCAACTAGCGGGGAATGAGCAGTTCTTC
NA	17	TRBV6-2/TRBV6-3	NA	TRBJ2-3	CASSSEVSGIRWNTQYF	TGTGCCAGCAGTTCCGAGGTTAGCGGTATTCGATGGAATACGCAGTATTTT
NA	13	TRBV27	NA	TRBJ1-1	CASSLVYNTEAFF	TGTGCCAGCAGTTTAGTCTATAACACTGAAGCTTTCTTT
NA	16	TRBV6-6	NA	TRBJ2-3	CASSRTTGLGTDTQYF	TGTGCCAGCAGTCGGACGACTGGGCTTGGTACAGATACGCAGTATTTT
few	15	TRBV7-9	NA	TRBJ1-6	CASSPPGFFRSPLHF	TGTGCCAGCAGTCCACCAGGGTTTTTTCGCTCACCCCTCCACTTT
NA	14	TRBV12-5	TRBD1	TRBJ2-5	CASDDTGGGETQYF	TGTGCTAGTGACGATACAGGGGGCGGGGAGACCCAGTACTTC
NA	13	TRBV6-5	TRBD1	TRBJ2-7	CASRQGQYYEQYF	TGTGCCAGCAGACAGGGACAGTATTACGAGCAGTACTTC
few	17	TRBV2	TRBD2	TRBJ2-7	CASSWEEGLGDYYEQYF	TGTGCCAGCAGTTGGGAAGAGGGACTAGGGGACTACTACGAGCAGTACTTC
NA	15	TRBV7-2	NA	TRBJ2-3	CASSSGPLESDTQYF	TGTGCCAGCAGCTCAGGACCCCTCGAGTCAGATACGCAGTATTTT
NA	15	TRBV6-4	TRBD2	TRBJ2-3	CASSASGSGEDTQYF	TGTGCCAGCAGCGCTAGCGGGAGCGGGGAAGATACGCAGTATTTT
NA	15	TRBV27	NA	TRBJ2-7	CASGLSRRDTYEQYF	TGTGCCAGCGGTTTATCCCGACGGGATACCTACGAGCAGTACTTC
NA	13	TRBV5-1	NA	TRBJ1-4	CASSQSVDEKLFF	TGCGCCAGCAGCCAATCGGTCGACGAAAAACTGTTTTTT